These T cell receptor beta chains were read from a single sample in a study of T cell repertoires in cytomegalovirus infection. Via MiXCR, TCRdb re-called the reads, giving one row per CDR3 protein. The sample lists hundreds of thousands of distinct CDR3 sequences; roughly 30% were seen once. The sample consisted of PBMCs. The receptors were sampled from a human donor in good health (CMV status not recorded). Some clones in this sample may be carry-over from other donors' samples. Both conserved end residues are part of each CDR3. The D gene is left open where the match is weak. Where a row states a size, it is once, few, many or the class of an expanded clone; other rows omit it.

clone size,V gene,D gene,J gene,CDR3 DNA,CDR3 protein
few,TRBV5-4,.,TRBJ2-3,TGTGCCAGCAGCCCGGTGGACAGCACAGATACGCAGTATTTT,CASSPVDSTDTQYF
.,TRBV19,TRBD2,TRBJ2-3,TGTGCCAGTAACAGCGGGGGCGAGTTTAGGGATACGCAGTATTTT,CASNSGGEFRDTQYF
.,TRBV6-5,TRBD1,TRBJ1-2,TGTGCCAGCAGACCTACGGGACAGGGTTATGGCTACACCTTC,CASRPTGQGYGYTF
.,TRBV15,TRBD2,TRBJ2-1,TGTGCCACCAGCAGAACTAGCGGGGAATTCAATGAGCAGTTCTTC,CATSRTSGEFNEQFF
few,TRBV5-1,.,TRBJ2-5,TGCGCCAGCAGCTTGGCCCAAGGTGGTGGAGAGACCCAGTACTTC,CASSLAQGGGETQYF
few,TRBV7-9,.,TRBJ2-6,TGTGCCAGCAGCCGAACGATCGGGCAGTTAGGCTCTGGGGCCAACGTCCTGACTTTC,CASSRTIGQLGSGANVLTF
few,TRBV6-2/TRBV6-3,.,TRBJ2-7,TGTGCCAGCGCAGGGGACTACTCCTACGAGCAGTACTTC,CASAGDYSYEQYF
many,TRBV7-2,.,TRBJ2-4,TGTGCCAGCAGCCTTATGACCTCTGTAGCCAAAAACATTCAGTACTTC,CASSLMTSVAKNIQYF
medium-sized,TRBV7-9,.,TRBJ1-1,TGTGCCAGCAGTAACGGTATGAACACTGAAGCTTTCTTT,CASSNGMNTEAFF
many,TRBV7-6,TRBD1,TRBJ1-1,TGTGCCAGCAGCCCCCGGGACAGCCGCACTGAAGCTTTCTTT,CASSPRDSRTEAFF
few,TRBV28,.,TRBJ2-1,TGTGCCAGCAGTTCGCAGGTGAATGAGCAGTTCTTC,CASSSQVNEQFF